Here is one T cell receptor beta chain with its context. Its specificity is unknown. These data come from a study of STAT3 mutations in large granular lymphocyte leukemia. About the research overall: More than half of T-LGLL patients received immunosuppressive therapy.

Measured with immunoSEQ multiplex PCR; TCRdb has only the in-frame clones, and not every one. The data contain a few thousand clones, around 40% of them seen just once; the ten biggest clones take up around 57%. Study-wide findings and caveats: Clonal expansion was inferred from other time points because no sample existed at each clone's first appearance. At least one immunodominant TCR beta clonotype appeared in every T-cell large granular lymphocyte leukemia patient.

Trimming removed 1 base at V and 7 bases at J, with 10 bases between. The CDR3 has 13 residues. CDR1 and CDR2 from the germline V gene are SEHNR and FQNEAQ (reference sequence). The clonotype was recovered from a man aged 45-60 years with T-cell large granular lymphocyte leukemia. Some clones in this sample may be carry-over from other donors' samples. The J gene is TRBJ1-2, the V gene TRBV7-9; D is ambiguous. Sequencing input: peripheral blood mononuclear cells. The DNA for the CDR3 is TGTGCCAGCAGCTTAGACGCCACGGGTGGCTACACCTTC. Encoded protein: CASSLDATGGYTF.